The present TCR beta chain was sequenced within a study of blood T cell repertoires in COVID-19. The wider study: The study drew acute and convalescent COVID-19 samples from the United States, Italy and Spain. PBMCs, B-cell-depleted T cells, or T cells were the source of the cDNA or gDNA that made up the material.

Original handling: Nucleated cell number was recorded as an estimate derived from reference gene primer amplification. Data came from immunoSEQ multiplex PCR; TCRdb stores just in-frame clones and leaves some out. That table supplies the V and J calls and clone size; D and trimming were determined from the DNA. This table holds several thousand clones, roughly 90% found once. The sequence derives from a man in his fifties or sixties with acute or convalescent COVID-19. Sequenced input: peripheral blood.

The CDR3 region has the DNA TGCGCCAGCAGCTTGGCCCGAGCGGGTATAAATGTTGAGCAGTTCTTC. Its protein product is CASSLARAGINVEQFF. This chain joins TRBV5-1 and TRBJ2-1; a possible D gene is TRBD2 (6 bases). CDR3 length equals 16 residues. Between the trimmed V and J ends, which lost 0 bases and 9 bases, there was a span of 19 bases. CDR1 and CDR2 (germline): SGHRS, YFSETQ.